These T cell receptor beta chains were read from a single sample in a study of identical twins. TCRdb passed the 5' RACE reads through MiXCR, listing each CDR3 protein once. The repertoire consists of about 890,000 distinct CDR3 sequences, with more than 9% occurring once and the leading ten covering about 1.5%. These data were likewise used in another study, on yellow fever vaccine responses in identical twins.

Sequenced sample: PBMCs. The receptor source for this set is a young woman in good health. CDR3s include the opening cysteine and the closing phenylalanine or tryptophan. The D gene is left open where the match is weak. Size values are once, few and many counts, or a class for expanded clones, and some rows have none.

TRBV3-1,-,-,TRBJ2-1,TGTGCCAGCAGCCTCACCCTGGGGAGTCTCAATGAGCAGTTCTTC,CASSLTLGSLNEQFF
TRBV11-2,many,-,TRBJ2-5,TGTGCCAGCAGCCGAGGCACATTACAAGAGACCCAGTACTTC,CASSRGTLQETQYF
TRBV20-1,many,TRBD1,TRBJ1-1,TGCAGTGCCCCAAACCGGGACAGGGGGCTTACTGAAGCTTTCTTT,CSAPNRDRGLTEAFF
TRBV12-3/TRBV12-4,few,TRBD2,TRBJ2-1,TGTGCCAGCAGACTGACTAGCGGGAGCCACAATGAGCAGTTCTTC,CASRLTSGSHNEQFF
TRBV24-1,-,-,TRBJ2-2,TGTGCCACCAACGGGGCGAACACCGGGGAGCTGTTTTTT,CATNGANTGELFF
TRBV29-1,few,-,TRBJ2-7,TGCAGCGTTGAAACTTATACCTACGAGCAGTACTTC,CSVETYTYEQYF
TRBV29-1,few,-,TRBJ2-2,TGCAGCGTCGACGACCAGGTCACCGGGGAGCTGTTTTTT,CSVDDQVTGELFF
TRBV7-8,-,-,TRBJ2-1,TGTGCCAGCAGCGACAGACGGGTTGAGCAGTTCTTC,CASSDRRVEQFF
TRBV20-1,few,-,TRBJ2-7,TGCAGTGCTAGAGGCGGGGTTTCAGGCCAGGTCGAGCAGTACTTC,CSARGGVSGQVEQYF
TRBV11-2,-,-,TRBJ2-2,TGTGCCAGCAGCTTGGGTACGAGGTCAAGGACACCTAACACCGGGGAGCTGTTTTTT,CASSLGTRSRTPNTGELFF
TRBV9,-,-,TRBJ2-2,TGTGCCAGCAACAGGGCGGGAGAAACCGGGGAGCTGTTTTTT,CASNRAGETGELFF
TRBV5-1,few,TRBD2,TRBJ2-3,TGCGCCAGCAGCAGGACTAGCGGGAGTTGGGATACGCAGTATTTT,CASSRTSGSWDTQYF
TRBV20-1,few,-,TRBJ2-2,TGCAGTGTCCCGGACAGATTCACCGGGGAGCTGTTTTTT,CSVPDRFTGELFF